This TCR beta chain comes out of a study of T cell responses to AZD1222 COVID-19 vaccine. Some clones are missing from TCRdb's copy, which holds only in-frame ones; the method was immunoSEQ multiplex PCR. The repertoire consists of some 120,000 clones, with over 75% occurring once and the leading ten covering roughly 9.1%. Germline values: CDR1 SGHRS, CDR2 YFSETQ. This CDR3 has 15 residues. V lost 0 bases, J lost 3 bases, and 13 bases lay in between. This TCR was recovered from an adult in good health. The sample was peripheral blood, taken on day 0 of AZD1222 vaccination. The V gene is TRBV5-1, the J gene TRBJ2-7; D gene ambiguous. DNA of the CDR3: TGCGCCAGCAGCTTGGCAGGCACCCTAGGCTACGAGCAGTACTTC. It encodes CASSLAGTLGYEQYF.